This T cell receptor beta chain originates from a study of early T cells in non-severe SARS-CoV-2 infection. With V trimmed by 2 bases and J by 8 bases, 10 bases remained unmatched. CDR1 MNHEY and CDR2 SVGAGI come from the germline V gene. The CDR3 consists of 16 residues. Researchers tagged individual cDNA molecules with unique molecular identifiers. A single record per CDR3 protein comes from TCRdb applying MiXCR to the 5' RACE reads. This table holds fewer than 120,000 distinct CDR3 sequences, 10% to 15% found once. The source material was whole blood, sampled at baseline. This receptor was identified in an adult who was a healthcare worker with PCR-confirmed SARS-CoV-2 infection or an uninfected control (not recorded which). J is TRBJ2-1 and V is TRBV6-5; 9 bases line up with TRBD2. Here the CDR3 DNA reads TGTGCCAGCAGTTACGCGAGTGCGGGAGGGCGGTATGAGCAGTTCTTC. It translates to CASSYASAGGRYEQFF.